Listed below are T cell receptor beta chains from one sample, sequenced in a study of blood T cell repertoires in COVID-19. TCRdb's copy holds only in-frame clones and misses some; the assay was immunoSEQ multiplex PCR. The data contain 150,000 to 170,000 clones, about 85% of them seen just once; the ten biggest clones take up less than 10%. Sequencing was performed on peripheral blood. These TCRs come from a woman aged 60-70 years with COVID-19, enrolled during active disease. Each CDR3 is given with its conserved first and last residue. D genes are given only for firm matches. The listing skips clone size in some rows; elsewhere it reads once, few, many or a size class.

size: .
J: TRBJ1-1
V: TRBV6-6
D: TRBD1
DNA: TGTGCCAGCAGTTCTCCCCGCGGACAGGGGAACACTGAAGCTTTCTTT
CDR3: CASSSPRGQGNTEAFF

size: once
J: TRBJ2-1
V: TRBV6-5
D: .
DNA: TGTGCCAGCAGTTTCGGACAACCATTGATTTACAATGAGCAGTTCTTC
CDR3: CASSFGQPLIYNEQFF

size: .
J: TRBJ1-1
V: TRBV2
D: .
DNA: TGTGCCAGCAATCGTGGCAGGGCCTACCCTGAAGCTTTCTTT
CDR3: CASNRGRAYPEAFF

size: once
J: TRBJ2-2
V: TRBV5-4
D: TRBD2
DNA: TGTGCCAGCAGCCCCACCCCCGGCGGGGGGCTGTTTTTT
CDR3: CASSPTPGGGLFF

size: .
J: TRBJ1-1
V: TRBV7-3
D: .
DNA: TGTGCCAGCAGCTTAGGGAGGGGGAACACTGAAGCTTTCTTT
CDR3: CASSLGRGNTEAFF

size: .
J: TRBJ1-2
V: TRBV9
D: TRBD1
DNA: TGTGCCAGCAGCGTAGGGACAGGGAATTATGGCTACACCTTC
CDR3: CASSVGTGNYGYTF

size: .
J: TRBJ1-1
V: TRBV9
D: TRBD1
DNA: TGTGCCAGCAGCGCAGGGGGAGCAGCTTTCTTT
CDR3: CASSAGGAAFF

size: once
J: TRBJ2-7
V: TRBV5-1
D: .
DNA: TGCGCCAGCAGCCAGAACAGCTACGAGCAGTACTTC
CDR3: CASSQNSYEQYF

size: once
J: TRBJ1-1
V: TRBV5-1
D: .
DNA: TGCGCCAGCAGCTTGGTGCCGGGGAGTATTACTGAAGCTTTCTTT
CDR3: CASSLVPGSITEAFF

size: .
J: TRBJ2-3
V: TRBV18
D: .
DNA: TGTGCCAGCTCACCACCGGGAGGGGGGCCCACAGATACGCAGTATTTT
CDR3: CASSPPGGGPTDTQYF

size: .
J: TRBJ2-5
V: TRBV6-5
D: .
DNA: TGTGCCAGCAGTTTCCAGTTGGCCCTCCCGCCCCACTTC
CDR3: CASSFQLALPPHF

size: .
J: TRBJ2-7
V: TRBV6-6
D: TRBD2
DNA: TGTGCCAGCAGTCCCACCGGGGTAGCGGGAGTAGGCGAGCAGTACTTC
CDR3: CASSPTGVAGVGEQYF

size: .
J: TRBJ1-1
V: TRBV3-1/TRBV3-2
D: .
DNA: TGTGCCAGCAGCCTCGTCGCGGGGAAAACTGAAGCTTTCTTT
CDR3: CASSLVAGKTEAFF

size: .
J: TRBJ1-1
V: TRBV19
D: .
DNA: TGTGCCAGTAGTATTGACAGGTTCACTGAAGCTTTCTTT
CDR3: CASSIDRFTEAFF

size: .
J: TRBJ1-1
V: TRBV7-9
D: TRBD1
DNA: TGTGCCAGCAGCTTCGACAGGGGGCGACCTGAAGCTTTCTTT
CDR3: CASSFDRGRPEAFF

size: once
J: TRBJ2-7
V: TRBV2
D: TRBD1
DNA: TGTGCCAGCCTCCGGGACAGGGATACCTACGAGCAGTACTTC
CDR3: CASLRDRDTYEQYF

size: .
J: TRBJ1-2
V: TRBV24-1
D: .
DNA: TGTGCCACCAGTGATTTGGGGCAGAACTATGGCTACACCTTC
CDR3: CATSDLGQNYGYTF

size: once
J: TRBJ1-6
V: TRBV3-1/TRBV3-2
D: .
DNA: TGTGCCAGCAGCCCCGGGACATATCAGTCGTGGGGCAATAATTCACCCCTCCACTTT
CDR3: CASSPGTYQSWGNNSPLHF

size: .
J: TRBJ1-2
V: TRBV5-1
D: TRBD1
DNA: TGCGCCAGCAGACCCGGACAGGGGGCAGACTATGGCTACACCTTC
CDR3: CASRPGQGADYGYTF

size: once
J: TRBJ2-2
V: TRBV5-1
D: .
DNA: TGCGCCAGCAGCGTCCCAACAGCGAACACCGGGGAGCTGTTTTTT
CDR3: CASSVPTANTGELFF